Sequencing of this T cell receptor (beta chain) was carried out in a study of graft-versus-host responses after intestinal transplantation. Across the study: Grafts were multivisceral, liver-intestinal, or isolated intestinal. Regarding the study as a whole: Allograft graft-versus-host to host-versus-graft clonal ratios ran high in patients with graft-donor T cell macrochimerism.

The method was immunoSEQ multiplex PCR; TCRdb's version includes in-frame clones alone and lacks a portion of them. The repertoire holds some 40,000 clones, with roughly 87% as singletons. A single count supports this clone. What it binds is not known. Germline V gives CDR1 SGDLS, CDR2 YYNGEE. The CDR3 loop spans 12 amino acids. V gave up 2 bases and J gave up 6 bases, with 7 bases separating them. Once graft tissue had been processed, intraepithelial and lamina propria lymphocytes were released. Sequenced material: ileum tissue, taken approximately 200 days after intestinal transplant. This receptor was identified in a human patient who received an intestinal transplant, so some T cells may come from the graft donor. The genes are TRBV9 and TRBJ2-3; D unresolved. The CDR3 protein is CASSVAGDTQYF. DNA of the CDR3: TGTGCCAGCAGCGTGGCAGGTGATACGCAGTATTTT.